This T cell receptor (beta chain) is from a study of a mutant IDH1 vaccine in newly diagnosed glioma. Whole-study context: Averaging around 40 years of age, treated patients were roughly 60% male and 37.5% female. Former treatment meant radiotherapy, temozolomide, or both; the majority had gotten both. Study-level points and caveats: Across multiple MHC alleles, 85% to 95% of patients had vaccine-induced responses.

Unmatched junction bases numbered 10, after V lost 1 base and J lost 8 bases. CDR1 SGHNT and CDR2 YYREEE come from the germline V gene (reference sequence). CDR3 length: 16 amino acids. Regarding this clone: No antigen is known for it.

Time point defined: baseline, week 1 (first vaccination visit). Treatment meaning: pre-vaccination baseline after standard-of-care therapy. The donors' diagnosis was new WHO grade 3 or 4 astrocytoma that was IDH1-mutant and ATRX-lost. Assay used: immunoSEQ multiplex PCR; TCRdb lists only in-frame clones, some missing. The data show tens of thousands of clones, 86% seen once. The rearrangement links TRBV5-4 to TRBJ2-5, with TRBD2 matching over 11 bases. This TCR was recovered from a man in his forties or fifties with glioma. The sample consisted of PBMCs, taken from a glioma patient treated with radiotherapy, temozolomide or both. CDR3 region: CASSLNTGTSGQTQYF. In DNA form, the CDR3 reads TGTGCCAGCAGCTTGAACACCGGGACTAGCGGCCAAACCCAGTACTTC.